This T cell receptor beta chain was profiled in a study of T-cell reconstitution after alpha-beta-depleted transplantation in children. General study results and limits: Reported findings indicate that, about two months after transplant, alpha-beta T cells came from several hundred expanded clones, which were derived from non-depleted graft cells. Diversity of TCRbeta at day 60 was high in some patients, arising from surviving recipient T cells and thymic progenitors.

Between the trimmed V and J ends, which lost 9 bases and 3 bases, there was a span of 15 bases. Germline CDR1 ENHRY, CDR2 SYGVKD. The CDR3 extends over 14 amino acids. During its preparation, the TCRbeta library received unique molecular identifiers. TCRdb re-called the PCR reads through MiXCR, storing one row per CDR3 protein. The data show 200,000 to 300,000 distinct CDR3 sequences, roughly a quarter seen once. Remarks on this clonotype: Its antigen remains unknown.

The chain couples TRBV10-3 to TRBJ2-1; D is perhaps TRBD1 (6 bases). This clonotype originated in a female patient between 2 and 10 years old who had a stem cell transplant for congenital amegakaryocytic thrombocytopenia, so the T cells may come from the graft donor. The sequencing here drew on PBMCs, mostly from graft donor cells, taken 360 days after TCRalphabeta/CD19-depleted stem cell transplant. The CDR3 DNA reads TGTGCCATTCGAACAGGGTTAGACTACAATGAGCAGTTCTTC. It specifies CAIRTGLDYNEQFF.